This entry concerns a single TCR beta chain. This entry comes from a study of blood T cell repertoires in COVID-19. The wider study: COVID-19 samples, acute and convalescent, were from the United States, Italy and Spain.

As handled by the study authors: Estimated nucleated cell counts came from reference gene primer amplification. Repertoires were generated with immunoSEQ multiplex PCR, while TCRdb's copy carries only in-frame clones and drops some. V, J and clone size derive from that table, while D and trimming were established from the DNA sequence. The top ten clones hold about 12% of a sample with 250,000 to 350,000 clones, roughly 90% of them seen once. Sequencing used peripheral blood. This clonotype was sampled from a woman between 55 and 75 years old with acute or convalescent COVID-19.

CDR3 protein: CASSEGQGNQPQHF. The CDR3 nucleotides read TGCGCCAGCAGCGAGGGACAGGGCAATCAGCCCCAGCATTTT. The chain has TRBV5-1 and TRBJ1-5; 8 bases align to TRBD1. This CDR3 comprises 14 residues. CDR1 is SGHRS, CDR2 YFSETQ, per germline. V was pared by 4 bases and J by 2 bases, with 2 bases of the junction left unmatched. Looking up the rest from reference TRBV5-1 and TRBJ1-5 gives the full variable domain: KAGVTQTPRYLIKTRGQQVTLSCSPISGHRSVSWYQQTPGQGLQFLFEYFSETQRNKGNFPGRFSGRQFSNSRSEMNVSTLELGDSALYLCASSEGQGNQPQHFGDGTRLSIL.